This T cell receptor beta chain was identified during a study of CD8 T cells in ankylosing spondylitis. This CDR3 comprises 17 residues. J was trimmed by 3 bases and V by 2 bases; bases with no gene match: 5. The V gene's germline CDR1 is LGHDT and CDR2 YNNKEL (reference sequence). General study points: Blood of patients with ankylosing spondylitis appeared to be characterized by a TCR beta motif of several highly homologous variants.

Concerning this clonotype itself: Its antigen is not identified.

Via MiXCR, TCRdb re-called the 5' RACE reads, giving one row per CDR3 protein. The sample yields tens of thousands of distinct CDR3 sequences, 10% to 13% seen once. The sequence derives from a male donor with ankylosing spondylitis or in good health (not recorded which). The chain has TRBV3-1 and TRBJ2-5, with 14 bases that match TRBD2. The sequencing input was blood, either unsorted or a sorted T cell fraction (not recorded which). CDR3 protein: CASSQLPGLAGEETQYF. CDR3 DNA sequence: TGTGCCAGCAGCCAACTTCCGGGACTAGCGGGAGAAGAGACCCAGTACTTC.